This TCR beta chain emerged from a study of sequential checkpoint blockade in melanoma. Study overall: Arm A got nivolumab then ipilimumab; arm B the reverse, 1:1. Each arm's sequence ended with maintenance nivolumab.

Profiling relied on immunoSEQ multiplex PCR, and the TCRdb table lists in-frame clones only, not all of them. This table holds about 32,000 clones, roughly 84% found once. The CDR3 sequence is 13 residues long. The V gene end was trimmed by 4 bases and the J gene end by 4 bases; junction bases not matched to a gene: 2. Germline loops: CDR1 LNHNV, CDR2 YYDKDF (reference sequence). As for treatment: randomized to nivolumab then ipilimumab (arm A) or the reverse (arm B). None of the patients previously received DNA-damaging chemotherapy. From thawed PBMCs, live CD3+CD8+ cells negative for CD19 and CD56 were sorted.

The receptor's source is a human donor with melanoma. The sequencing used CD8+ T cells sorted from blood (inferred from file names), collected from a patient given nivolumab and ipilimumab in sequence. The gene calls are TRBV15 and TRBJ2-3; 7 bases fit TRBD1. The CDR3 region is CATSNRGSDTQYF. The CDR3 nucleotides read TGTGCCACCAGCAACAGGGGATCAGATACGCAGTATTTT.